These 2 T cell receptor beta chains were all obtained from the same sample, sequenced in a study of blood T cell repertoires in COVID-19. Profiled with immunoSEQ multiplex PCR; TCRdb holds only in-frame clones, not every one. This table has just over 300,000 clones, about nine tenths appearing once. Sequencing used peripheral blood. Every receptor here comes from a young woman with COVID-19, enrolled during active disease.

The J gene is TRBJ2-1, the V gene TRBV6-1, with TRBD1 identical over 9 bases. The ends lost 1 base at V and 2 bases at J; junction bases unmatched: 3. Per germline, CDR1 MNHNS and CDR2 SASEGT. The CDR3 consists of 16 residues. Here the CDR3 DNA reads TGTGCCAGCAGTGAAGGTCGGACAGGGGCCTACAATGAGCAGTTCTTC. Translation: CASSEGRTGAYNEQFF.

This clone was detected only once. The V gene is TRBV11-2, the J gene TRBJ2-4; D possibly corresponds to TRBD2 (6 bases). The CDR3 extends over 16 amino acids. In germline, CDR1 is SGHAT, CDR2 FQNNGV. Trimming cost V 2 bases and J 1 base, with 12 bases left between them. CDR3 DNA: TGTGCCAGCAGCTTACGCGGGGCTCTGGCCAAAAACATTCAGTACTTC. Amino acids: CASSLRGALAKNIQYF.